This note documents a single TCR beta chain sequence. This sample is drawn from a study of PD-L1 blockade in urothelial cancer. Study-wide background: Earlier, patients had received 0 to 3 chemotherapy regimens. Samples of blood were analyzed 3 weeks (second dose) and 6 weeks after treatment start.

Added to each PCR by spiking were synthetic TCR analog templates. The protocol was immunoSEQ multiplex PCR, while the TCRdb copy is restricted to in-frame clones and leaves out a portion. The repertoire has 35,000 to 45,000 clones, around 89% of them found once; the top ten carry 14%. Each patient contributed between 1 and 8 total time points of blood mononuclear cells, pretreatment and during treatment. This CDR3 has 14 residues. V was clipped by 3 bases and J by 5 bases; unmatched bases: 7. Germline V CDR1 and CDR2: SQVTM, ANQGSEA. V and J are TRBV29-1 and TRBJ2-7, with TRBD1 matching 10 bases. The TCR originated in an older woman with urothelial cancer. This material consisted of PBMCs, taken around atezolizumab (anti-PD-L1) treatment. DNA for the CDR3: TGCAGCGTTGATGGGGACAGGGGTATTGACGAGCAGTACTTC. The encoded protein is CSVDGDRGIDEQYF.